This is a list of T cell receptor beta chains from one sample in a study of T cell responses to AZD1222 COVID-19 vaccine. The method was immunoSEQ multiplex PCR; TCRdb's version includes in-frame clones alone and lacks a portion of them. The sample lists about 140,000 clones, 90% to 95% occurring once. Source: peripheral blood, taken 28 days after the second AZD1222 dose. These receptor sequences come from an adult who received the AZD1222 COVID-19 vaccine. CDR3s include the opening cysteine and the closing phenylalanine or tryptophan. D genes are given only for firm matches. Size is omitted from some rows. Given values are once, few, many or a class for expanded clones.

D gene | J gene | V gene | clone size | CDR3 protein | CDR3 DNA
TRBD1 | TRBJ2-2 | TRBV25-1 | - | CASLTGTGVSDTGELFF | TGTGCCAGCCTCACCGGGACAGGGGTCTCGGACACCGGGGAGCTGTTTTTT
TRBD1 | TRBJ1-4 | TRBV10-3 | - | CASQGQANEKLFF | TGTGCCAGCCAGGGACAGGCGAATGAAAAACTGTTTTTT
- | TRBJ1-1 | TRBV28 | - | CASAQVGRGNTEAFF | TGTGCCAGCGCTCAGGTGGGCAGGGGAAACACTGAAGCTTTCTTT
- | TRBJ2-7 | TRBV5-4 | - | CASSSRQGGSYEQYF | TGTGCCAGCAGCTCTCGACAGGGAGGGTCCTACGAGCAGTACTTC
- | TRBJ1-2 | TRBV4-3 | - | CASSQDRTGYGYTF | TGCGCCAGCAGCCAAGATCGCACAGGGTATGGCTACACCTTC
- | TRBJ2-3 | TRBV10-3 | - | CAISGQGTDTQYF | TGTGCCATCAGTGGCCAGGGTACAGATACGCAGTATTTT
- | TRBJ2-5 | TRBV7-3 | - | CASSLGPQETQYF | TGTGCCAGCAGCTTAGGTCCCCAAGAGACCCAGTACTTC
TRBD1 | TRBJ1-3 | TRBV6-5 | - | CASSFGTGMPIYF | TGTGCCAGCAGTTTCGGGACAGGGATGCCCATATATTTT
TRBD1 | TRBJ1-2 | TRBV5-1 | - | CASSLGGTDYGYTF | TGCGCCAGCAGCTTGGGCGGGACAGACTATGGCTACACCTTC
- | TRBJ1-2 | TRBV19 | - | CASSPWDSSDGYTF | TGTGCCAGTAGTCCCTGGGACTCAAGCGATGGCTACACCTTC
- | TRBJ1-1 | TRBV5-1 | - | CASSLEGTTVDEAFF | TGCGCCAGCAGCTTGGAAGGGACAACGGTAGATGAAGCTTTCTTT
- | TRBJ1-2 | TRBV2 | - | CASSGGPSYGYTF | TGTGCCAGCAGTGGGGGGCCCAGCTATGGCTACACCTTC
- | TRBJ1-2 | TRBV7-2 | - | CASSSPGAGFYGYTF | TGTGCCAGCAGCTCCCCCGGGGCAGGATTTTATGGCTACACCTTC
- | TRBJ1-5 | TRBV3-1/TRBV3-2 | once | CASSQVGQPQHF | TGTGCCAGCAGCCAAGTCGGTCAGCCCCAGCATTTT
TRBD1 | TRBJ2-4 | TRBV19 | - | CASRDRGDIQYF | TGTGCCAGTAGGGACAGGGGGGACATTCAGTACTTC
TRBD1 | TRBJ2-5 | TRBV4-2 | - | CASSQAGTGVKTQYF | TGTGCCAGCAGCCAAGCTGGAACAGGGGTAAAGACCCAGTACTTC
- | TRBJ2-5 | TRBV3-1/TRBV3-2 | once | CASSQGGETQYF | TGTGCCAGCAGCCAAGGGGGAGAGACCCAGTACTTC
- | TRBJ1-1 | TRBV3-1/TRBV3-2 | - | CASSQVGRGNTEAFF | TGTGCCAGCAGCCAGGTAGGCAGAGGGAACACTGAAGCTTTCTTT
TRBD2 | TRBJ2-1 | TRBV27 | - | CASSFIAGHFDSYNEQFF | TGTGCCAGCAGTTTCATAGCGGGCCACTTTGACTCCTACAATGAGCAGTTCTTC
- | TRBJ1-1 | TRBV30 | - | CAWSDPGTGQTEAFF | TGTGCCTGGAGTGACCCCGGAACAGGGCAGACTGAAGCTTTCTTT
- | TRBJ2-7 | TRBV28 | - | CASSFPLDSPDSYEQYF | TGTGCCAGCAGTTTCCCCCTGGACAGTCCCGACTCCTACGAGCAGTACTTC
- | TRBJ2-1 | TRBV6-5 | - | CASSTTGDNEQFF | TGTGCCAGCAGTACGACGGGGGACAATGAGCAGTTCTTC
- | TRBJ1-4 | TRBV2 | - | CASSEGYEKLFF | TGTGCCAGCAGTGAAGGTTATGAAAAACTGTTTTTT
- | TRBJ1-1 | TRBV7-9 | - | CASSLSRVDTEAFF | TGTGCCAGCAGCTTAAGCAGGGTGGACACTGAAGCTTTCTTT
- | TRBJ2-3 | TRBV9 | - | CASSVGGTDTQYF | TGTGCCAGCAGCGTAGGGGGGACAGATACGCAGTATTTT
- | TRBJ1-1 | TRBV7-2 | few | CASSPQGRRTEAFF | TGTGCCAGCAGCCCACAGGGTCGGCGCACTGAAGCTTTCTTT
- | TRBJ1-1 | TRBV5-6 | - | CASSLVSRLNTEAFF | TGTGCCAGCAGCTTGGTTTCCAGGTTGAACACTGAAGCTTTCTTT
- | TRBJ2-1 | TRBV29-1 | once | CSVGGYNEQFF | TGCAGCGTTGGGGGATACAATGAGCAGTTCTTC
- | TRBJ1-5 | TRBV12-3/TRBV12-4 | - | CASSFNPVQPQHF | TGTGCCAGCAGTTTCAATCCTGTGCAGCCCCAGCATTTT
- | TRBJ1-1 | TRBV4-1 | - | CASSHSFPGGIEATEAFF | TGCGCCAGCAGCCATAGTTTCCCCGGGGGGATCGAGGCCACTGAAGCTTTCTTT
- | TRBJ2-3 | TRBV11-3 | - | CASSLVGSGSGRRTDTQYF | TGTGCCAGCAGCTTAGTCGGATCGGGCTCGGGACGACGGACAGATACGCAGTATTTT
- | TRBJ1-2 | TRBV6-5 | - | CASSPTPDNYGYTF | TGTGCCAGCAGTCCCACCCCAGATAACTATGGCTACACCTTC
- | TRBJ1-2 | TRBV10-3 | - | CAAWGLGQRETYGYTF | TGTGCCGCCTGGGGGCTGGGGCAGAGAGAAACTTATGGCTACACCTTC
- | TRBJ1-4 | TRBV7-9 | - | CASRASGGSGEKLFF | TGTGCCAGCAGAGCTTCCGGGGGTTCGGGTGAAAAACTGTTTTTT
- | TRBJ2-7 | TRBV7-8 | - | CASSPGRLDYEQYF | TGTGCCAGCAGCCCCGGCCGACTAGACTACGAGCAGTACTTC
- | TRBJ1-1 | TRBV19 | - | CASSVGRENTEAFF | TGTGCCAGTAGTGTAGGCAGGGAGAACACTGAAGCTTTCTTT